This T cell receptor (beta chain) was obtained from a study of T cells in Graves' hyperthyroidism and ophthalmopathy. Whole-study results and caveats: Separating ophthalmopathy from stable hyperthyroidism was achieved by a 13 V-J model. Among clonotypes expanded in thyroid above 0.001, most were also found in blood.

TCR beta CDR3 region amplification was performed from RNA transcripts. Using the HTBI primer set, a first-round RT-PCR was run on the TCR CDR3. TCRdb reanalysed the multiplex PCR reads using MiXCR and keeps one entry per CDR3 protein. The sample holds roughly 170,000 distinct CDR3 sequences, about 17% seen once. The sample holds many counts of this clonotype. Its antigen is undetermined. Patients were aged 18 to 65, had disease duration under 2 months, and had newly diagnosed hyperthyroidism. Exclusion of a patient resulted from uncontrolled infection, other autoimmune disease, pregnancy or lactation. The V end was cut by 2 bases, the J end by 1 base, with 14 bases between. Germline loops: CDR1 KGHSH, CDR2 LQKENI. CDR3 size: 16 residues.

The sequence came from a woman between 50 and 59 years old with Graves' hyperthyroidism. The chain carries TRBV18 and TRBJ1-1, with a tentative D call TRBD1 (5 bases). The sample taken for sequencing was blood. The CDR3 coding sequence is TGTGCCAGCTCACCATCGAGACAGCCGAGGAACACTGAAGCTTTCTTT. Translation: CASSPSRQPRNTEAFF.